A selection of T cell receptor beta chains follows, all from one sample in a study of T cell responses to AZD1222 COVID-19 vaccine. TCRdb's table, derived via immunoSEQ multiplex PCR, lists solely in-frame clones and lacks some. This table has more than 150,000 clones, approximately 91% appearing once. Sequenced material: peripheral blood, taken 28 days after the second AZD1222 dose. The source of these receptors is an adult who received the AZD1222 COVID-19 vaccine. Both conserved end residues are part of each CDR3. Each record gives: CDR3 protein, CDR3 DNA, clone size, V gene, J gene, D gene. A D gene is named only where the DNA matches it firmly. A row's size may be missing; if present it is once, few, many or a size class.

CDR3aa: CASSLGTSEETQYF; CDR3nt: TGCGCCAGCAGCTTGGGGACTAGCGAAGAGACCCAGTACTTC; abundance: .; v_gene: TRBV5-1; j_gene: TRBJ2-5; d_gene: TRBD2
CDR3aa: CASEAGGLSRYEQYF; CDR3nt: TGTGCCAGCGAGGCGGGGGGGCTGTCTAGGTACGAGCAGTACTTC; abundance: .; v_gene: TRBV2; j_gene: TRBJ2-7; d_gene: TRBD2
CDR3aa: CASSGEASGSGSYNEQFF; CDR3nt: TGTGCCAGCAGCGGGGAAGCTAGCGGGAGTGGGTCCTACAATGAGCAGTTCTTC; abundance: .; v_gene: TRBV5-6; j_gene: TRBJ2-1; d_gene: TRBD2
CDR3aa: CASSPSGQRTQYF; CDR3nt: TGTGCCAGCAGTCCGAGCGGGCAAAGGACCCAGTACTTC; abundance: .; v_gene: TRBV27; j_gene: TRBJ2-5; d_gene: .
CDR3aa: CASSPSGSTEAFF; CDR3nt: TGTGCCAGCAGTCCCAGTGGAAGCACTGAAGCTTTCTTT; abundance: .; v_gene: TRBV12-3/TRBV12-4; j_gene: TRBJ1-1; d_gene: .
CDR3aa: CASSRQPSSGNTIYF; CDR3nt: TGTGCCAGCAGTCGACAGCCGAGCTCTGGAAACACCATATATTTT; abundance: .; v_gene: TRBV6-5; j_gene: TRBJ1-3; d_gene: .
CDR3aa: CASSPPGDYEQYF; CDR3nt: TGTGCCAGCTCACCACCCGGGGACTACGAGCAGTACTTC; abundance: .; v_gene: TRBV18; j_gene: TRBJ2-7; d_gene: .
CDR3aa: CASSRYSGSSYEQYF; CDR3nt: TGTGCCAGCAGCCGATACTCGGGTAGCTCCTACGAGCAGTACTTC; abundance: .; v_gene: TRBV3-1/TRBV3-2; j_gene: TRBJ2-7; d_gene: .
CDR3aa: CASSSSRKGASGRYEQYF; CDR3nt: TGTGCCAGCAGCTCTAGCCGAAAAGGAGCCAGCGGGAGGTACGAGCAGTACTTC; abundance: .; v_gene: TRBV11-2; j_gene: TRBJ2-7; d_gene: TRBD2
CDR3aa: CAWSLLNEQFF; CDR3nt: TGTGCCTGGAGTCTGCTGAATGAGCAGTTCTTC; abundance: .; v_gene: TRBV30; j_gene: TRBJ2-1; d_gene: .
CDR3aa: CASTTVGEVQPQHF; CDR3nt: TGTGCCAGTACCACCGTGGGGGAGGTTCAGCCCCAGCATTTT; abundance: .; v_gene: TRBV19; j_gene: TRBJ1-5; d_gene: .
CDR3aa: CASRWGGRLETQYF; CDR3nt: TGTGCCAGCAGGTGGGGGGGACGACTTGAGACCCAGTACTTC; abundance: .; v_gene: TRBV2; j_gene: TRBJ2-5; d_gene: TRBD2
CDR3aa: CASSFYPDGEAFF; CDR3nt: TGTGCCAGCAGTTTTTACCCGGATGGTGAAGCTTTCTTT; abundance: .; v_gene: TRBV27; j_gene: TRBJ1-1; d_gene: .
CDR3aa: CASSVGTGGEGYGYTF; CDR3nt: TGTGCCAGCAGCGTAGGGACAGGGGGTGAAGGTTATGGCTACACCTTC; abundance: .; v_gene: TRBV9; j_gene: TRBJ1-2; d_gene: TRBD1
CDR3aa: CASRLQGVNTGELFF; CDR3nt: TGTGCCAGCAGATTACAGGGGGTTAACACCGGGGAGCTGTTTTTT; abundance: .; v_gene: TRBV2; j_gene: TRBJ2-2; d_gene: TRBD1
CDR3aa: CASSPDRAEKLFF; CDR3nt: TGTGCCAGCAGCCCCGACAGGGCAGAAAAACTGTTTTTT; abundance: .; v_gene: TRBV11-2; j_gene: TRBJ1-4; d_gene: TRBD1
CDR3aa: CASSTLLEGYGYTF; CDR3nt: TGTGCCAGCAGTACCCTTCTTGAGGGCTATGGCTACACCTTC; abundance: .; v_gene: TRBV6-5; j_gene: TRBJ1-2; d_gene: .
CDR3aa: CASSLLGTSRSYEQYF; CDR3nt: TGTGCCAGCAGCTTATTGGGGACTAGCCGGTCCTACGAGCAGTACTTC; abundance: .; v_gene: TRBV7-8; j_gene: TRBJ2-7; d_gene: TRBD2
CDR3aa: CASSERMGTNEKLFF; CDR3nt: TGTGCCAGCAGTGAACGCATGGGAACTAATGAAAAACTGTTTTTT; abundance: once; v_gene: TRBV28; j_gene: TRBJ1-4; d_gene: .
CDR3aa: CATGDRGRRAGELFF; CDR3nt: TGTGCCACCGGAGACAGGGGGCGTAGGGCCGGGGAGCTGTTTTTT; abundance: .; v_gene: TRBV24-1; j_gene: TRBJ2-2; d_gene: TRBD1
CDR3aa: CASSRTATNEKLFF; CDR3nt: TGTGCCAGCTCCAGGACAGCAACTAATGAAAAACTGTTTTTT; abundance: .; v_gene: TRBV18; j_gene: TRBJ1-4; d_gene: .
CDR3aa: CASRAGQLEQYF; CDR3nt: TGTGCCAGCAGGGCCGGACAGTTAGAGCAGTACTTC; abundance: .; v_gene: TRBV2; j_gene: TRBJ2-7; d_gene: .
CDR3aa: CASSLAPGGQFF; CDR3nt: TGTGCCAGCAGCTTAGCCCCTGGAGGGCAGTTCTTC; abundance: .; v_gene: TRBV11-2; j_gene: TRBJ2-1; d_gene: .
CDR3aa: CASSYGREGNEQFF; CDR3nt: TGTGCCAGCAGTTACGGGCGGGAGGGCAATGAGCAGTTCTTC; abundance: .; v_gene: TRBV28; j_gene: TRBJ2-1; d_gene: TRBD2
CDR3aa: CASRGREGWYGYTF; CDR3nt: TGTGCCAGCAGGGGGCGGGAGGGATGGTATGGCTACACCTTC; abundance: .; v_gene: TRBV28; j_gene: TRBJ1-2; d_gene: .
CDR3aa: CASRPDRGPFGDEQFF; CDR3nt: TGTGCCAGCAGGCCGGACAGGGGACCCTTTGGGGATGAGCAGTTCTTC; abundance: .; v_gene: TRBV27; j_gene: TRBJ2-1; d_gene: TRBD1
CDR3aa: CASKTSGSSAKNIQYF; CDR3nt: TGTGCCAGCAAAACTAGCGGGAGTTCGGCCAAAAACATTCAGTACTTC; abundance: .; v_gene: TRBV28; j_gene: TRBJ2-4; d_gene: TRBD2
CDR3aa: CASSIGGGSYEQYF; CDR3nt: TGTGCCAGTAGTATCGGGGGGGGCTCCTACGAGCAGTACTTC; abundance: .; v_gene: TRBV19; j_gene: TRBJ2-7; d_gene: TRBD2
CDR3aa: CASSLIQGAWEKLFF; CDR3nt: TGTGCCAGCAGCTTAATACAGGGGGCGTGGGAAAAACTGTTTTTT; abundance: .; v_gene: TRBV7-6; j_gene: TRBJ1-4; d_gene: TRBD1
CDR3aa: CASSPGTGGAGTEAFF; CDR3nt: TGCGCCAGCAGCCCAGGGACAGGGGGCGCAGGCACTGAAGCTTTCTTT; abundance: .; v_gene: TRBV5-1; j_gene: TRBJ1-1; d_gene: TRBD1
CDR3aa: CSVHVTGGSGYTF; CDR3nt: TGCAGCGTTCACGTGACAGGAGGATCCGGCTACACCTTC; abundance: few; v_gene: TRBV29-1; j_gene: TRBJ1-2; d_gene: .
CDR3aa: CASSIVGARGANVLTF; CDR3nt: TGTGCCAGTAGTATCGTGGGGGCGCGGGGGGCCAACGTCCTGACTTTC; abundance: .; v_gene: TRBV19; j_gene: TRBJ2-6; d_gene: .
CDR3aa: CASSENTAYEQYF; CDR3nt: TGTGCCAGCTCCGAGAACACGGCCTACGAGCAGTACTTC; abundance: .; v_gene: TRBV18; j_gene: TRBJ2-7; d_gene: .
CDR3aa: CASSPLNSGGASDTQYF; CDR3nt: TGCGCCAGCAGCCCTTTAAACAGCGGGGGGGCCTCAGATACGCAGTATTTT; abundance: .; v_gene: TRBV5-1; j_gene: TRBJ2-3; d_gene: TRBD2